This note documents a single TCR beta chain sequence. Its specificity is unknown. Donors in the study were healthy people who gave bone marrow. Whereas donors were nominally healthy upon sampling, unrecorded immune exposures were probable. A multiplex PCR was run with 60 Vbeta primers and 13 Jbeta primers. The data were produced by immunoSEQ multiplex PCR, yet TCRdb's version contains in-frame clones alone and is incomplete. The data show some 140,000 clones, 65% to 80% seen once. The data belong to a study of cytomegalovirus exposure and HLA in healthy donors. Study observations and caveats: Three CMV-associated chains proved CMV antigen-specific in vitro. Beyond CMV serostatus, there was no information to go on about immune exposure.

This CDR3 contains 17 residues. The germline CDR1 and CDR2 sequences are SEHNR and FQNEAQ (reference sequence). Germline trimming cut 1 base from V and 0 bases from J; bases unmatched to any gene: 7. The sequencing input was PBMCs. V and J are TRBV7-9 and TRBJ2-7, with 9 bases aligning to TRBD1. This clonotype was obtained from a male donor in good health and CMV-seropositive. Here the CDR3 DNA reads TGTGCCAGCAGCTTAGGATTCACAGGGGGCTACTCCTACGAGCAGTACTTC. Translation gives CASSLGFTGGYSYEQYF.